What follows are 19 T cell receptor beta chains derived from one specimen sequenced in a study of radiotherapy plus CTLA-4 blockade in lung cancer. Profiled with immunoSEQ multiplex PCR; TCRdb holds only in-frame clones, not every one. The data show approximately 94,000 clones, roughly four fifths seen once. This specimen was peripheral blood, taken from a patient treated with radiotherapy plus ipilimumab. The receptor set was obtained from a human donor with non-small cell lung cancer that progressed on radiotherapy plus ipilimumab.

This clone was observed a handful of times. The chain joins TRBV11-3 to TRBJ2-1, with 11 positions matching TRBD2. V lost 7 bases, J lost 3 bases, and 5 bases stayed unmatched. This CDR3 has 15 residues. The V gene's germline CDR1 is SGHNT and CDR2 YENEEA. The CDR3 sequence: CASIPTSGNYNEQFF. The CDR3 DNA follows: TGTGCCAGCATCCCGACTAGCGGGAACTACAATGAGCAGTTCTTC.

This rearrangement joins TRBV5-4 to TRBJ1-3, with D unclear. V was cut by 0 bases and J by 0 bases, with 4 bases left in between. The CDR3 is 14 residues long. Germline loops: CDR1 SGHNT, CDR2 YYREEE (reference sequence). CDR3 residues: CASSLGPSGNTIYF. CDR3 coding DNA: TGTGCCAGCAGCTTGGGCCCCTCTGGAAACACCATATATTTT.

The J gene is TRBJ2-5, the V gene TRBV5-1; D possibly corresponds to TRBD1 (6 bases). CDR1 SGHRS and CDR2 YFSETQ come from the germline V gene. The germline V and J ends were trimmed by 0 bases and 1 base, with 7 bases remaining between them. The CDR3 contains 14 residues. CDR3 in amino acids: CASSLGTAQETQYF. The CDR3 coding sequence is TGCGCCAGCAGCTTGGGGACAGCCCAAGAGACCCAGTACTTC.

The rearrangement links TRBV2 to TRBJ2-4; TRBD2 might be the D (5 bases). The CDR3 has 15 residues. V shed 3 bases and J shed 5 bases, with 14 bases lying between them. Germline V gene sequence: CDR1 SNHLY, CDR2 FYNNEI. The CDR3 DNA reads TGTGCCAGCAGTGAGGTGGGGAGCCCAGAAAACATTCAGTACTTC. Translation: CASSEVGSPENIQYF.

This sequence joins TRBV6-1 and TRBJ1-1, with D hard to call. The CDR3 loop spans 14 amino acids. With 6 bases removed from V and 5 bases from J, the gap between germline ends came to 16 bases. Germline V gene data show CDR1 as MNHNS and CDR2 as SASEGT. The CDR3 spells CASSLTGPPTEAFF. CDR3 bases: TGTGCCAGCAGCCTTACCGGGCCTCCTACTGAAGCTTTCTTT.

CDR3 DNA sequence: TGTGCCAGCAGTGGCGCGAGGTGGGAGCAGTACGTC. This codes for CASSGARWEQYV. This sequence joins TRBV28 and TRBJ2-7; D not resolved. Trimming stripped 5 bases from V and 7 bases from J, with 12 bases between. The CDR3 consists of 12 residues. CDR1 is MDHEN, CDR2 SYDVKM, per germline.

The chain links TRBV27 to TRBJ1-1; D is undetermined. CDR1 MNHEY and CDR2 SMNVEV come from the germline V gene (reference sequence). With 5 bases removed from V and 1 base from J, the gap between germline ends came to 11 bases. The CDR3 runs 14 residues. The CDR3 is CASSPTLKNTEAFF. The DNA of the CDR3 is TGTGCCAGCAGTCCCACGTTGAAGAACACTGAAGCTTTCTTT.

The chain uses TRBV5-1 and TRBJ2-1, with D possibly TRBD2 on 5 matching bases. V lost 4 bases and J lost 8, with 22 bases in between. Per germline, CDR1 SGHRS and CDR2 YFSETQ. The CDR3 spans 16 residues. Here the CDR3 reads CASSRVGAEGRDEQFF. The CDR3 DNA is TGCGCCAGCAGCCGGGTGGGAGCGGAAGGAAGGGATGAGCAGTTCTTC.

This sequence joins TRBV30 and TRBJ2-1; 12 nucleotides agree with TRBD2. J gave up 3 bases and V 8 bases, and 8 bases lay outside the gene matches. The CDR3 is 15 residues long. Germline lookup yields CDR1 GTSNPN and CDR2 SVGIG (reference sequence). CDR3 residues: CAGMTSGGSYNEQFF. The CDR3 nucleotides are TGTGCCGGAATGACTAGCGGGGGAAGCTACAATGAGCAGTTCTTC.

J is TRBJ2-1 and V is TRBV18; 7 bases are a match to TRBD2. Germline CDR1 reads KGHSH; CDR2 reads LQKENI. The CDR3 spans 13 residues. With 8 bases clipped from V and 4 bases from J, the junction kept 5 bases outside the gene matches. CDR3 region: CASRSGAYNEQFF. In DNA, the CDR3 is TGTGCCAGCCGGAGCGGGGCATACAATGAGCAGTTCTTC.

This clone has only a few counts. The chain has TRBV28 and TRBJ2-5; D gene unclear. CDR1 and CDR2 from the germline V gene are MDHEN and SYDVKM. Trimming removed 1 base at V and 5 bases at J, with 11 bases between. This CDR3 has 14 amino acids. CDR3 sequence (DNA): TGTGCCAGCAGTTTATCGGCCTCGACGGAGACCCAGTACTTC. Translating gives CASSLSASTETQYF.

This clone was detected once. V is TRBV7-9 and J is TRBJ1-2; 9 bases agree with TRBD1. The trim removed 5 bases at V and 4 bases at J, leaving 8 bases unmatched. Per the germline V gene, CDR1 is SEHNR and CDR2 is FQNEAQ (reference sequence). The CDR3 covers 15 residues. CDR3 nucleotides: TGTGCCAGCAGCGCCTGGACAGGGGAGGGCTATGGCTACACCTTC. Translating it yields CASSAWTGEGYGYTF.

The chain couples TRBV5-4 to TRBJ1-1; 7 nucleotides match TRBD1. The V gene end was trimmed by 0 bases and the J gene end by 0 bases; junction bases not matched to a gene: 11. This CDR3 comprises 18 residues. In germline, CDR1 is SGHNT, CDR2 YYREEE (reference sequence). The CDR3 reads CASSLEVQGIALNTEAFF. CDR3 bases: TGTGCCAGCAGCTTGGAGGTACAGGGGATCGCCCTGAACACTGAAGCTTTCTTT. The whole variable domain, remainder taken from reference TRBV5-4 and TRBJ1-1, is ETGVTQSPTHLIKTRGQQVTLRCSSQSGHNTVSWYQQALGQGPQFIFQYYREEENGRGNFPPRFSGLQFPNYSSELNVNALELDDSALYLCASSLEVQGIALNTEAFFGQGTRLTVV.

CDR3 in amino acids: CASSLVPQAAGTQYF. Written as DNA, the CDR3 is TGTGCCAGCAGCTTAGTTCCGCAGGCCGCCGGGACCCAGTACTTC. This chain links TRBV7-8 with TRBJ2-5; D gene uncertain. The CDR3 sequence is 15 residues long. CDR1 SGHVS and CDR2 FQNEAQ come from the germline V gene. The V end lost 1 base, the J end lost 7 bases, and 16 bases lay between the germline ends.

The chain combines TRBV27 with TRBJ2-2; 8 nucleotides align to TRBD1. The germline gives CDR1 MNHEY, CDR2 SMNVEV (reference sequence). The length of the CDR3 is 17 residues. Trimming at V came to 3 bases and at J to 4 bases, leaving 10 bases not matched to a gene. As DNA, the CDR3 is TGTGCCAGCAGTTTCCGGACAGGGAATACTGGCACCGGGGAGCTGTTTTTT. This gives the protein CASSFRTGNTGTGELFF.

The V gene is TRBV6-5, the J gene TRBJ2-1, with 7 nucleotides matching TRBD1. V lost 6 bases and J lost 4; bases outside the gene matches: 9. This CDR3 has 15 residues. Germline CDR1 reads MNHEY; CDR2 reads SVGAGI. Written as DNA, the CDR3 is TGTGCCAGCAGACGAACCCGGGACAGATACAATGAGCAGTTCTTC. Translation gives CASRRTRDRYNEQFF.

In regard to this clone: This sample includes further DNA sequences coding for the same CDR3. This chain uses TRBV9 with TRBJ2-3; 7 bases fit TRBD2. V shed 1 base, J shed 1 base, and the junction held 6 bases outside the gene matches. Germline assignment: CDR1 SGDLS and CDR2 YYNGEE. This CDR3 contains 16 residues. CDR3 in DNA: TGTGCCAGCAGCGTAAGGGCGGGAGTCGGCACAGATACGCAGTATTTT. Its translation: CASSVRAGVGTDTQYF. The full variable domain, its missing parts supplied by reference TRBV9 and TRBJ2-3, is DSGVTQTPKHLITATGQRVTLRCSPRSGDLSVYWYQQSLDQGLQFLIQYYNGEERAKGNILERFSAQQFPDLHSELNLSSLELGDSALYFCASSVRAGVGTDTQYFGPGTRLTVL.

The gene calls are TRBV6-5 and TRBJ2-5, with D perhaps TRBD1 or TRBD2 (5 bases each). CDR1 and CDR2 (germline): MNHEY, SVGAGI. V shed 5 bases and J shed 5 bases, with 12 bases lying between them. The CDR3 extends over 13 amino acids. CDR3 residues: CASSRDEGETQYF. CDR3 nucleotide sequence: TGTGCCAGCAGTCGGGACGAGGGGGAGACCCAGTACTTC.

This clone came up once. The chain is built from TRBV10-1 and TRBJ2-7; the match to TRBD1 covers 8 bases. The CDR3 has 14 amino acids. CDR1 and CDR2 from the germline V gene are WNHNN and SYGVQD (reference sequence). Trimming took 10 bases from V and 5 from J; bases not matched to a gene: 13. Written as DNA, the CDR3 is TGCGCCATTAGAGACAGGGGAAAACGCCACGAGCAGTACGTC. Protein product: CAIRDRGKRHEQYV.